These 30 T cell receptor beta chains were all obtained from the same sample, sequenced in a study of CD8 T cells in acute hepatitis C reinfection. Study-level results: Overrepresentation in the naive pool did not explain the preferential TRBV04 and TRBV06 usage seen in all groups.

Time point defined: at least 347 days after estimated infection, following spontaneous clearance. Sequencing of hepatitis C virus-specific cells was done ex vivo rather than after in vitro expansion. Only in-frame clones appear in the TCRdb table, and some are missing; sequencing was by immunoSEQ multiplex PCR. Of approximately 1,200 clones listed, 60% are singletons. The sequencing used HCV NS3-1073 tetramer-sorted CD8+ T cells from PBMCs, collected at follow-up. These receptors all stem from a man between 40 and 49 years old who spontaneously cleared hepatitis C infection.

The chain links TRBV27 to TRBJ2-5, with 9 bases matching TRBD1. The V gene's germline CDR1 is MNHEY and CDR2 SMNVEV (reference sequence). The CDR3 is 15 amino acids. The trim removed 5 bases at V and 5 bases at J, leaving 9 bases unmatched. DNA for the CDR3: TGTGCCAGCAGTATCACAGGGGGCGCCTGGGAGACCCAGTACTTC. It encodes CASSITGGAWETQYF.

The J gene is TRBJ2-1, the V gene TRBV28; 7 bases line up with TRBD1. Germline CDR1 and CDR2: MDHEN and SYDVKM. CDR3 length: 19 amino acids. J lost 2 bases, V lost 3 bases, and 16 bases had no gene match. The CDR3 nucleotides are TGTGCCAGCAGTTTTTTTATAGGGGGAACAGGGGCGACCTACAATGAGCAGTTCTTC. As protein: CASSFFIGGTGATYNEQFF.

This clone has only a few counts. The CDR3 DNA is TGCGCCAGCAGCCAAGAGGTCGGGGGGAGCTCCTACGAGCAGTACTTC. Residues: CASSQEVGGSSYEQYF. This chain joins TRBV4-1 and TRBJ2-7, with TRBD2 matching 7 bases. This CDR3 is built from 16 residues. V lost 0 bases, J lost 0 bases, and 5 bases stayed unmatched. Germline V gene lookup returns CDR1 MGHRA and CDR2 YSYEKL.

The rearrangement joins TRBV4-2 to TRBJ2-2, with D possibly matching TRBD2 (6 bases). CDR3 size: 17 residues. The ends were cut back, 0 bases at V and 2 bases at J, with 13 bases in the middle. Germline assignment: CDR1 LGHNA and CDR2 YNFKEQ. The CDR3 sequence is CASSQEPLAPNTGELFF. The CDR3 DNA sequence: TGTGCCAGCAGCCAAGAGCCCCTAGCGCCCAACACCGGGGAGCTGTTTTTT.

The V gene is TRBV4-1, the J gene TRBJ1-1, with 10 bases fitting TRBD1. V trimming: 1 base; J trimming: 1 base; junction bases outside the gene matches: 15. CDR1 is MGHRA and CDR2 is YSYEKL in the germline V gene. This CDR3 is built from 20 residues. The DNA for the CDR3 is TGCGCCAGCAGCCAAGCATACGGGACAGGGGACCCTCGATCGAACACTGAAGCTTTCTTT. Amino acid sequence: CASSQAYGTGDPRSNTEAFF.

The chain is built from TRBV10-1 and TRBJ1-1; possibly TRBD1 for D (5 bases). The V and J ends lost 0 bases and 1 base respectively, with 12 bases between them. The CDR3 is 16 amino acids. Germline CDR1 reads WNHNN; CDR2 reads SYGVQD (reference sequence). As DNA, the CDR3 is TGCGCCAGCAGTGAGTCGGATGAGGGACCGAACACTGAAGCTTTCTTT. Protein sequence: CASSESDEGPNTEAFF.

The V and J genes are TRBV28 and TRBJ1-3; D perhaps matches TRBD1 (6 bases). The CDR3 consists of 16 residues. V shed 4 bases and J shed 0 bases, with 13 bases lying between them. Germline values: CDR1 MDHEN, CDR2 SYDVKM. CDR3 protein: CASSSPTGLSGNTIYF. CDR3 DNA sequence: TGTGCCAGCAGTTCCCCGACAGGCCTCTCTGGAAACACCATATATTTT.

V gene TRBV27 combines with J gene TRBJ2-2, with TRBD2 matching 8 bases. V shed 8 bases, J shed 4 bases, and the junction held 18 bases outside the gene matches. In germline, CDR1 is MNHEY, CDR2 SMNVEV (reference sequence). The CDR3 runs to 18 residues. The CDR3 protein is CASGSLQAGDRSTGELFF. CDR3 DNA sequence: TGTGCCAGCGGATCCCTTCAAGCGGGAGATCGGAGCACCGGGGAGCTGTTTTTT.

As to this clone: Within the sample, other DNA sequences also encode this same CDR3. This chain uses TRBV4-3 with TRBJ2-7; 7 bases agree with TRBD2. The germline V gene encodes CDR1 LGHNA and CDR2 YSLEER. The CDR3 contains 16 residues. Unmatched junction bases numbered 5, after V lost 0 bases and J lost 0 bases. The DNA for the CDR3 is TGCGCCAGCAGCCAAGAGGTAGGCGGGAGCTCCTACGAGCAGTACTTC. It specifies CASSQEVGGSSYEQYF.

This clone is large (0.1 to 1%). The V call is TRBV5-5, the J call TRBJ2-7; no reliable D call. Trimming left V 1 base short and J 0 bases short, with 8 bases between. Per germline, CDR1 SGHKS and CDR2 YYEKEE (reference sequence). CDR3 length equals 14 residues. CDR3 loop: CASSLFEISYEQYF. CDR3 bases: TGTGCCAGCAGCTTGTTCGAAATCTCCTACGAGCAGTACTTC.

This clone is large. This chain uses TRBV6-1 with TRBJ2-7; perhaps TRBD1 as D (5 bases). The CDR3 is 16 residues long. The germline V gene encodes CDR1 MNHNS and CDR2 SASEGT. V lost 3 bases and J 0 bases, leaving 15 bases between the germline ends. The CDR3 sequence is CASSDHPDTLSYEQYF. The CDR3 coding sequence is TGTGCCAGCAGTGATCACCCGGACACCCTCTCCTACGAGCAGTACTTC.

The chain couples TRBV6-1 to TRBJ2-7, with D unresolved. Trimming left V 5 bases short and J 7 bases short, with 9 bases between. This CDR3 has 11 amino acids. The germline CDR1 and CDR2 sequences are MNHNS and SASEGT. CDR3 coding DNA: TGTGCCAGCAGTTACGCTTGGGAGCAGTACTTC. As protein: CASSYAWEQYF.

The rearrangement links TRBV6-6 to TRBJ2-7; the D is unclear. The CDR3 runs to 11 residues. V lost 5 bases and J lost 4, with 6 bases in between. Germline V gene sequence: CDR1 MNHNY, CDR2 SVGAGI (reference sequence). The CDR3 bases are TGTGCCAGCAGTACCCAATACGAGCAGTACTTC. Its protein is CASSTQYEQYF.

V and J are TRBV11-2 and TRBJ2-2; D gene unclear. V lost 0 bases and J lost 0, with 11 bases in between. CDR1 is SGHAT and CDR2 is FQNNGV in the germline V gene. The CDR3 spans 17 residues. CDR3: CASSLEPQAPNTGELFF. As DNA, the CDR3 is TGTGCCAGCAGCTTAGAGCCCCAAGCGCCGAACACCGGGGAGCTGTTTTTT.

This clone appeared a single time. The chain employs TRBV10-3 and TRBJ2-5, with 10 bases fitting TRBD1. The end of the DNA aligns better with TRBJ2-7, so the J call may be wrong. CDR1 is ENHRY, CDR2 SYGVKD, per germline. The CDR3 has 16 residues. The CDR3 loop reads CAISETPGQGTYEQYF. CDR3 DNA: TGTGCCATCAGTGAGACCCCGGGACAGGGGACCTACGAGCAGTACTTC.

The rearrangement joins TRBV4-2 to TRBJ2-7, with TRBD2 matching over 8 bases. Germline V lookup: CDR1 LGHNA, CDR2 YNFKEQ. The CDR3 extends over 17 amino acids. V dropped 0 bases and J dropped 5; count of bases not matched to a gene: 12. The CDR3 region is CASSQEVAAGGGDEQYF. The CDR3 DNA sequence: TGTGCCAGCAGCCAAGAGGTAGCTGCGGGGGGTGGGGACGAGCAGTACTTC.

V usage is TRBV11-2 and J usage is TRBJ2-5; the D gene is possibly TRBD2 (5 bases). The V and J ends lost 5 bases and 8 bases respectively, with 24 bases between them. Germline loops: CDR1 SGHAT, CDR2 FQNNGV. The CDR3 is made up of 16 amino acids. CDR3 loop: CASSPEAEAGWGTQYF. In DNA, the CDR3 is TGTGCCAGCAGCCCCGAGGCGGAGGCAGGCTGGGGAACCCAGTACTTC.

The chain has TRBV28 and TRBJ2-5; 8 nucleotides align to TRBD1. There are 14 residues in the CDR3. CDR1 MDHEN and CDR2 SYDVKM come from the germline V gene. Trimming at V came to 2 bases and at J to 3 bases, leaving 2 bases not matched to a gene. CDR3 coding DNA: TGTGCCAGCAGTTTACAGACAGGGGAAGAGACCCAGTACTTC. This translates into CASSLQTGEETQYF.

This clone has a single count. CDR3 sequence (DNA): TGTGCCAGCAGTGAAGTAGGCGCCGGGGGCCTCGAGCAGTACTTC. This sequence encodes CASSEVGAGGLEQYF. This chain uses TRBV6-1 with TRBJ2-7; D possibly uses TRBD1 or TRBD2 (6 bases each). The CDR3 sequence is 15 residues long. CDR1 and CDR2 (germline): MNHNS, SASEGT. Trimming left V 1 base short and J 6 bases short, with 16 bases between.

The rearrangement uses TRBV4-3 and TRBJ2-1; D possibly uses TRBD1 or TRBD2 (7 bases each). Per the germline V gene, CDR1 is LGHNA and CDR2 is YSLEER. The CDR3 runs to 17 residues. V lost 0 bases and J 9 bases, leaving 21 bases between the germline ends. CDR3: CASSQDPWGGGGSEQFF. The CDR3 nucleotides are TGCGCCAGCAGCCAAGATCCCTGGGGAGGGGGCGGGAGTGAGCAGTTCTTC.

J is TRBJ2-1 and V is TRBV5-5; 7 bases are shared with TRBD2. The CDR3 is 18 amino acids. J gave up 0 bases and V 2 bases, and 11 bases lay outside the gene matches. Germline V gene sequence: CDR1 SGHKS, CDR2 YYEKEE (reference sequence). The CDR3 reads CASSFASGRASSYNEQFF. The DNA for the CDR3 is TGTGCCAGCAGCTTCGCTAGCGGCCGTGCAAGCTCCTACAATGAGCAGTTCTTC.

By frequency in the sample, this clone is large (0.1 to 1%). V is TRBV28 and J is TRBJ1-2, with unresolved D. This CDR3 is 15 amino acids long. The V end lost 6 bases, the J end lost 0 bases, and 14 bases lay between the germline ends. Germline V CDR1 and CDR2: MDHEN, SYDVKM. CDR3 sequence reads: CASSHGLYPNYGYTF. DNA of the CDR3: TGTGCCAGCAGCCACGGACTATATCCTAACTATGGCTACACCTTC.

The rearrangement links TRBV14 to TRBJ2-4; D possibly corresponds to TRBD1 (6 bases). CDR3 length equals 14 residues. Germline values: CDR1 SGHDN, CDR2 FVKESK. V lost 1 base, J lost 5 bases, and 9 bases lay in between. The CDR3 DNA reads TGTGCCAGCAGCCAAGGGACAGAGGAAAACATTCAGTACTTC. This gives the protein CASSQGTEENIQYF.

The chain combines TRBV27 with TRBJ2-7, with D unresolved. The CDR3 totals 15 residues. Germline V gives CDR1 MNHEY, CDR2 SMNVEV (reference sequence). V lost 9 bases and J lost 6, with 24 bases in between. Written as DNA, the CDR3 is TGTGCCAGTAAGCTATCCGGGCCCCGAAATTCCGAGCAGTACTTC. Its protein is CASKLSGPRNSEQYF.

This chain uses TRBV15 with TRBJ2-5; maybe TRBD1 (6 bases). V lost 0 bases to trimming and J lost 7 bases, with 21 bases between them. Germline CDR1 is LNHNV and CDR2 is YYDKDF (reference sequence). The CDR3 sequence is 17 residues long. The CDR3 loop reads CATSRERSVAGASTQYF. The CDR3 DNA reads TGTGCCACCAGCAGAGAGAGGAGCGTAGCAGGGGCCTCGACCCAGTACTTC.

This clone has just a few counts. J is TRBJ2-3 and V is TRBV15; possibly TRBD2 for D (5 bases). Trimming took 2 bases from V and 6 from J, leaving 12 bases between them. CDR3 length: 14 residues. Germline V gene sequence: CDR1 LNHNV, CDR2 YYDKDF (reference sequence). CDR3 protein: CATSRLNPGDTQYF. The CDR3 nucleotides read TGTGCCACCAGCAGACTGAACCCGGGGGATACGCAGTATTTT.

The chain joins TRBV5-1 to TRBJ2-5; 11 bases agree with TRBD1. The ends lost 7 bases at V and 5 bases at J; junction bases unmatched: 22. The V gene's germline CDR1 is SGHRS and CDR2 YFSETQ. This CDR3 is built from 19 residues. This CDR3 reads CASGVQGVSGTGGGETQYF. The DNA of the CDR3 is TGCGCCAGCGGAGTCCAGGGAGTCTCCGGGACAGGGGGTGGGGAGACCCAGTACTTC.

The CDR3 DNA sequence: TGTGCCAGCAGTGAATGGTTAGCGGGGGACTACGAGCAGTACTTC. It translates to CASSEWLAGDYEQYF. This sequence joins TRBV6-1 and TRBJ2-7, with 9 bases that match TRBD2. V lost 2 bases, J lost 3 bases, and 5 bases stayed unmatched. Germline V gene lookup returns CDR1 MNHNS and CDR2 SASEGT. This CDR3 has 15 amino acids.

This clone came up a few times. The chain carries TRBV29-1 and TRBJ2-7; the match to TRBD2 covers 7 bases. V dropped 4 bases and J dropped 5; count of bases not matched to a gene: 11. The CDR3 is 14 residues long. Germline V gives CDR1 SQVTM, CDR2 ANQGSEA. CDR3 protein: CSVAPRGTHDEQYF. The DNA for the CDR3 is TGCAGCGTTGCCCCGCGGGGGACGCACGACGAGCAGTACTTC.

The chain has TRBV7-2 and TRBJ2-5; 7 bases fit TRBD2. The J call is in doubt because the DNA end fits TRBJ2-7 better. Germline CDR1 and CDR2: SGHTA and FQGNSA. There are 14 residues in the CDR3. CDR3 DNA sequence: TGTGCCAGCAGCTTAGCGGGAGGGCCCCACGAGCAGTACTTC. Translation: CASSLAGGPHEQYF.